This section outlines one T cell receptor beta chain sequence together with its context. Original processing methods: Estimation of nucleated cell counts relied on the amplification of reference gene primers. Profiled with immunoSEQ multiplex PCR; TCRdb holds only in-frame clones, not every one. V and J calls and clone size are those listed in that table; D and trimming were worked out from the DNA. The data show roughly 200,000 clones, around 87% seen once. This sample was included in a study of blood T cell repertoires in COVID-19. Study summary: Specimens from acute and convalescent COVID-19 originated in the United States, Italy and Spain. From T cells, B-cell-depleted T cells, or PBMCs came the material, which was cDNA or gDNA.

The CDR3 extends over 13 amino acids. CDR1 is LGHDT, CDR2 YNNKEL, per germline (reference sequence). V lost 4 bases, J lost 2 bases, and 9 bases lay in between. The sequenced material came from peripheral blood. The chain couples TRBV3-1 (or the pseudogene TRBV3-2) to TRBJ2-7; D may be TRBD2 (6 bases). The origin of this receptor is a man in his 60s with acute or convalescent COVID-19. CDR3 bases: TGTGCCAGCAGCCTGACTAGTACCTACGAGCAGTACTTC. Its translation is CASSLTSTYEQYF.